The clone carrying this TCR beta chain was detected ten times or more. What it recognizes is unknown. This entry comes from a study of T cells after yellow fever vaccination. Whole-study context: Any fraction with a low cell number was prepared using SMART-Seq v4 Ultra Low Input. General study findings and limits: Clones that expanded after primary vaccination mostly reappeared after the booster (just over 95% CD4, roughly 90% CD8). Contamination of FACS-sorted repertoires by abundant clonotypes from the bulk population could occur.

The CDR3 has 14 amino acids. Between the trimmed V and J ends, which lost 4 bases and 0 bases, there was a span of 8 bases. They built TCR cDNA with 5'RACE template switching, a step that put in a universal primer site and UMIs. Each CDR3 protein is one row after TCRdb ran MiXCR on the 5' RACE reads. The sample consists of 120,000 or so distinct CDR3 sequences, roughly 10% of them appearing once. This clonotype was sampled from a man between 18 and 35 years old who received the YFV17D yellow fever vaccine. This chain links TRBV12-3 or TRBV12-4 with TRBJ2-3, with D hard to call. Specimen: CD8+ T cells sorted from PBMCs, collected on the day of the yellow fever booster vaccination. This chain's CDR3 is CASSYQPSTDTQYF. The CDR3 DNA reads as TGTGCCAGCAGTTACCAGCCCAGCACAGATACGCAGTATTTT.